A selection of T cell receptor beta chains follows, all from one sample in a study of blood T cell repertoires in COVID-19. Libraries were prepared by immunoSEQ multiplex PCR; TCRdb keeps only in-frame clonotypes and omits some of them. This sample has 180,000 or so clones, with roughly 82% found just once. Specimen: PBMCs or T cells enriched from blood (not recorded which). All receptors come from a man between 45 and 60 years old who had recovered from COVID-19. Both conserved end residues are part of each CDR3.

>TRBV7-8
CASSLVQGSTEAFF
>TRBV6-5
CASSYSAGASQPQHF
>TRBV5-4
CASRKGGPSTDTQYF
>TRBV5-1
CASSLEEGEAFF
>TRBV7-8
CASSLVTHRDGYTF
>TRBV6-6
CASRHQWGGDNSPLHF
>TRBV30
CAWKPAGILYSNQPQHF
>TRBV7-9
CASSLGLAGGPADTQYF
>TRBV5-1
CASRKASGGNTDTQYF
>TRBV5-4
CASSWTGSPEAFF
>TRBV7-9
CASSRSPVDRLSGNTIYF
>TRBV6-2/TRBV6-3
CASSWEDNGNEQFF
>TRBV2
CASSEDDRGSFNEQFF
>TRBV7-9
CASSSGERRNEKLFF
>TRBV28
CASTLGVGGIYGYTF
>TRBV5-1
CASSWGQGSTGELFF
>TRBV2
CASRGDFYTQYF
>TRBV5-1
CASSLVPGGLETQYF
>TRBV7-6
CASSPRGTATNEKLFF
>TRBV7-9
CASSLPGDTEAFF
>TRBV6-5
CASRDDSGRAEAFF
>TRBV6-4
CASSEQGSTDTQYF
>TRBV5-1
CASSLGPTGASPLHF
>TRBV3-1/TRBV3-2
CASSQAGGGETQYF
>TRBV28
CASSLAGQGGEKLFF
>TRBV7-8
CASSLAAGEGEQFF
>TRBV4-1
CASSLVIFGQPQHF
>TRBV3-1/TRBV3-2
CASSQALRDREKLFF
>TRBV3-1/TRBV3-2
CASSQGTGVGKLFF
>TRBV14
CASSQGQAYQQYF
>TRBV28
CASSLRGAGYEQYF
>TRBV10-3
CAISVGETQYF
>TRBV7-9
CASSPGTLNQPQHF
>TRBV5-1
CASSQGVNYGYTF
>TRBV5-5
CASSTGQKGEQYF
>TRBV7-3
CASSSTIPGTDTQYF
>TRBV6-5
CASSYSWGDYGYTF
>TRBV5-1
CASSLDSTSTGELFF
>TRBV28
CASRGTGNYGYTF
>TRBV15
CATSSRLDNEQFF
>TRBV5-5
CASSLSDRGIGNQPQHF
>TRBV7-7
CASSLAGQTETQYF
>TRBV27
CATGTTGANYGYTF
>TRBV9
CASSVRLGQGKSSGANVLTF
>TRBV19
CASSTGTERPLYGYTF